The T cell receptor beta chain under discussion was sequenced for a study of blood T cell repertoires in COVID-19. Study-wide context: Donors in the United States, Italy and Spain gave samples during acute or convalescent COVID-19.

The germline V gene encodes CDR1 SNHLY and CDR2 FYNNEI. The V gene lost 3 bases and the J gene lost 5 bases, with 8 bases spanning the gap. The CDR3 is 12 amino acids. The data were produced by immunoSEQ multiplex PCR, yet TCRdb's version contains in-frame clones alone and is incomplete. The sample includes approximately 140,000 clones, 75% to 90% seen only once; the top ten take over 3.5%. Material: peripheral blood. This receptor was taken from a woman aged 55-69 years with active or convalescent COVID-19. The J gene is TRBJ2-7, the V gene TRBV2, with D unclear. This chain's CDR3 is CASSDWSDEQYF. CDR3 nucleotides: TGTGCCAGCAGTGATTGGAGTGACGAGCAGTACTTC.